There are a few counts of the clone carrying this T cell receptor beta chain. As yet, its antigen is unknown. MiXCR was run by TCRdb on the reads, yielding one entry per CDR3 protein. The table shows some 500,000 distinct CDR3 sequences, with 33% occurring only once. This sample was included in a study of T cell repertoires in cytomegalovirus infection. Study at large: Selection of CMV epitopes for the study included recently identified HLA-C-restricted and well-studied HLA-B-restricted ones. Based on public TCR beta signatures, there were indications of CMV infection and of a matching HLA type.

From germline, CDR1 is LGHNT and CDR2 FRNRAP. The CDR3 runs to 15 residues. V was cut by 0 bases and J by 0 bases, with 8 bases left in between. Notes on the study in general: Totalled public TCR beta family frequency picked out people who carried CMV plus the relevant HLA. Dominant in the ex vivo response were TCR beta clonotypes restricted by HLA-C and specific for CMV.

The clonotype comes from a human donor in good health (CMV status not recorded). Some clones in this sample may be carry-over from other donors' samples. The source was cultured PBMCs, collected from culture after CMV antigen stimulation. This chain connects TRBV12-5 to TRBJ1-1; no firm D call. The CDR3 nucleotides read TGTGCTAGTGGTTTGGTACAAAACATGAACACTGAAGCTTTCTTT. Translated: CASGLVQNMNTEAFF.